This TCR beta chain was documented in a study of cytomegalovirus exposure and HLA in healthy donors (dated by TCRdb to 2016 to 2017). Context from the whole study: An earlier analysis of 587 of the donors reported about 300 Gb of sequence data and 117 million unique TCR beta sequences obtained from around 190 million T cells. An early release that covered approximately 600 HLA-typed donors contained approximately 290 gigabases of sequencing data and 75 million to 100 million unique TCR sequences. Along with the roughly 670-subject first cohort, a separate validation cohort of roughly 110 different subjects was used. Rather than using new phenotypic data, the later analysis identified candidate immune exposures from TCR beta sequences and from how often those sequences occurred across donors. To predict cytomegalovirus infection status, the study brought together high-throughput TCR immunosequencing, statistical association of individual TCRs with disease status, and machine learning. The aim of the study was to test whether cataloging public T cell receptors could identify signatures of past pathogen exposure. The number of typed donors differed by locus: about 620-640 for A, B, C, DRB1 and DQB1; 500 to 550 for DQA1; approximately 610 for DPA1; and 400 to 480 for DPB1. Because of strong linkage in the cohort, roughly five DR-DQ haplotypes were treated as single units for association and clustering. In a later analysis, previously published TCR beta repertoires from 500 to 750 donors were re-analyzed and high-resolution HLA genotyping was added so that TCR occurrence patterns could be studied. Across some 400 genotyped donors of the cohort, an average of about 240,000 unique TCR beta nucleotide sequences per donor were sequenced, and roughly 20% of those sequences were non-productive. The study used immunosequencing to profile the T cell repertoires of approximately 650 subjects and linked those repertoires to cytomegalovirus serostatus. HLA typing covered class I and class II loci at four-digit resolution. An earlier analysis of 587 of the donors used high-throughput TCR beta sequencing to judge whether each TCR beta V gene segment behaved as functional or pseudogenic. Of the roughly 420 genotyped donors, 81% were placed in the genetic ancestry cluster associated with self-reported Caucasian donors. All discovery cohort repertoires had been generated on a single sequencing platform. Donor age, sex, ethnicity and CMV serostatus were compiled together with the repertoire data. In a later genetic analysis, genome-wide SNP genotypes for about three fifths of the roughly 670 donors were used, and that subset was treated as a discovery cohort. Overall results and qualifications from the work: HLA typing was unavailable for some donors at each locus, so association tests used only the typed subset. In vitro tests confirmed that a few of the cytomegalovirus-associated TCR beta chains recognize cytomegalovirus antigens. The presence/absence analyses assumed that sequencing depth was roughly uniform across donors, and that assumption may not be true. In an earlier analysis of 587 of the donors, most TCR beta V segments appeared in productive rearrangements about 90% or about 30% of the time, broadly matching IMGT annotations. CMV serostatus was the only immune exposure information available for the cohort. In a later analysis, most CMV-associated TCR beta chains were found to appear HLA-restricted, with HLA associations seemingly driven largely by CMV exposure. Most TCR sequences were observed very rarely across donors, whereas some public TCRs were present in many individuals. Compared with the approximately 700-donor mean, donors in an Asian-associated ancestry cluster had fewer N-insertions in productive TCRs, according to a later genetic analysis. In a later analysis, the rate of TCR association differed among HLA loci, with DRB1 alleles having the most associated TCRs and HLA-C alleles having the fewest. Because counts were too low, fewer than 20 rarely observed V segments, including chromosome 9 orphons, were excluded from the earlier analysis of several hundred of the donors. The authors suggested that the approach could potentially be extended to other disease states and immunological phenotypes. The classifier was reported to diagnose cytomegalovirus status with high specificity and sensitivity in both the original cohort and the validation cohort. The cohort was sequenced for TCR beta chains only, and without alpha or paired-chain data the features that could be detected were limited. When HLA alleles, especially DR and DQ, strongly co-occurred, attributing TCR associations to individual alleles was difficult. A later genetic analysis associated a missense DCLRE1C variant with V-gene and J-gene trimming of TCR beta chains, and an independent cohort replicated the association. A later analysis found that HLA-associated TCR beta chains were more clonally expanded and had lower generation probabilities than equally common non-associated chains. A cluster of highly shared sequence variants was judged likely to represent a technical artifact of the sequencing pipeline. A later analysis reported that several top co-occurrence clusters appeared linked to parvovirus B19, influenza, CMV and Epstein-Barr virus. In the study, approximately 160 TCR beta chains were listed as associated with cytomegalovirus. A later analysis associated about 17,000 TCR beta sequences with specific HLA alleles at a false discovery rate of 0.05. Correlated functional status among segregating V segments might reflect linkage disequilibrium, but an unknown experimental factor could not be ruled out. Because the 87-base-pair reads could not distinguish some IMGT-functional V segments, including TRBV6-2 and TRBV6-3, those segments were excluded. A further reported finding was that TCR beta sequences accurately predicted the HLA-A and HLA-B alleles for most subjects in the first cohort.

V lost 2 bases and J lost 6 bases, and the count of bases not matched to a germline gene is 5. From a lookup of the germline V gene, CDR1 and CDR2 are MGHRA and YSYEKL. Including the terminal cysteine and phenylalanine, the CDR3 comprises 16 residues. Here the CDR3 DNA is all that survives: 48 bases in frame from base 1. About this clone: Its antigen is unknown. Qualities for individual bases were not recorded, and no much larger clone is one base off.

The receptor library was made with the immunoSEQ multiplex PCR assay. A mixture of 60 forward primers for TCR Vbeta segments and 13 reverse primers for TCR Jbeta segments was used in the multiplex PCR. The CDR3 region of rearranged TCR beta genes was amplified from genomic DNA by a multiplex PCR assay. The Illumina HiSeq System was used to sequence the amplified TCR beta libraries as 87-base-pair reads. The original pipeline was this. In a later analysis, tens of millions of unique TCR beta chains were counted across the 666 repertoires, and around 11 million of these chains were shared by at least two donors. Raw reads were error-corrected and collapsed into unique sequences with a nearest-neighbor algorithm that merged closely related sequences to remove PCR and sequencing errors. Alignment of CDR3 sequences to IMGT reference sequences was used to assign V, D and J gene segments. For a sequence to be retained, a match of at least six nucleotides to both a V gene segment and a J gene segment was required. Rearrangements were classified as productive when the CDR3 lacked stop codons and remained in frame with V and J, and all other rearrangements were classified as non-productive. CDR3 was defined according to IMGT convention as the region running from the second conserved V-encoded cysteine to the conserved J-encoded phenylalanine. Sequences without an unambiguous match to a single V gene segment were excluded from the earlier analysis of over 500 of the donors. An earlier analysis of under 750 of the donors called V segments functional above 56.7% productive rearrangements and segregating when the between-donor standard deviation exceeded 5%. To diagnose cytomegalovirus status from the catalog of TCR beta chain sequences, a statistical classification framework was built. In a later analysis, TCR nucleotide sequences were compared against IMGT/GENE-DB human TR gene sequences so that V and J genes could be assigned. Using the TCRdist pipeline, a later analysis assigned CDR3 sequences along with most-parsimonious VDJ recombination scenarios. A later analysis defined each TCR beta chain by its CDR3 amino acid sequence plus V-gene family, and excluded reads lacking a unique V-gene family. In a later analysis, 450 to 600 highly shared, low-generation-probability nucleotide sequences were removed to address suspected cross-contamination and a sequencing artifact. A later analysis calculated a clonal expansion index for each public chain from normalized within-repertoire ranks of inferred template counts. Generation probabilities in a later analysis came from a VDJ recombination model fitted to out-of-frame rearrangements, and those results were checked against IGoR. In a later analysis, TCR-TCR, TCR-HLA and TCR-CMV co-occurrence was scored with hypergeometric tests, and a repertoire-size bias correction was applied to TCR pairs. To estimate false discovery rates, a later analysis permuted the HLA or CMV assignments 20 times. In a later analysis, co-occurring TCRs were grouped with DBSCAN, and TCRdist sequence similarity was added when clustering was performed within HLA-allele-positive subsets. For co-occurrence clustering, repertoires with fewer than 30,000 or more than 120,000 public chains were excluded, along with several repertoires with anomalous nucleotide sharing. What TCRdb holds here is the immuneACCESS table cut down to in-frame rearrangements. Part of the clones is not present; checked against another copy, under half of the missing clones reflect an unresolved V gene, and the others are unexplained. For V, J and clone size, that table is used; D and trimming come from the DNA. Recorded for this sample are around 160,000 clones; roughly 80% of them occurred a single time. The leading ten clones occupy under 2.5% of the sample.

The cohort consisted of 666 healthy bone marrow donors. Cohort members were all nominally healthy when sampled, although unrecorded immune exposures were likely present. The donor was CMV seropositive and belonged to the group of 250 to 350 seropositive cohort members. A peripheral blood sample was collected from each donor, and TCR beta sequencing was performed on peripheral blood mononuclear cells. Genomic DNA extraction from the blood cell samples was performed with the Qiagen DNeasy Blood Extraction Kit. The receptor was isolated from a man aged 50 to 59 in good health and CMV-seropositive. The chain is assembled from TRBV4-1 and TRBJ2-2; 11 bases in the junction line up with TRBD2. The source material was PBMCs. The DNA sequence reads TGCGCCAGCAGCCAACTAGCGGGGGGACCCCCCGGGGAGCTGTTTTTT. Translated, it gives CASSQLAGGPPGELFF.